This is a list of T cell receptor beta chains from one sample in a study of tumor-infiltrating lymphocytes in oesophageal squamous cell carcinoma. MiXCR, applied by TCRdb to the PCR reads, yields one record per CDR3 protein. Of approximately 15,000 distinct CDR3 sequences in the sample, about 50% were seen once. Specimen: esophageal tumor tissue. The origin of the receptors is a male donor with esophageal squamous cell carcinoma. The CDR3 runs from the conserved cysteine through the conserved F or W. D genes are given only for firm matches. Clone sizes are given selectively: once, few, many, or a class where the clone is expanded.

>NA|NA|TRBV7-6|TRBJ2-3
CASSFRGNTDTQYF
TGTGCCAGCAGCTTCCGGGGCAACACAGATACGCAGTATTTT
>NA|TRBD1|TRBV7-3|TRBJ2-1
CASSQDRGYNEQFF
TGTGCCAGCAGCCAGGACAGGGGCTACAATGAGCAGTTCTTC
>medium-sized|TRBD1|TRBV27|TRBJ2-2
CASRTGTGVPGELFF
TGTGCCAGCAGGACCGGGACAGGGGTTCCCGGGGAGCTGTTTTTT
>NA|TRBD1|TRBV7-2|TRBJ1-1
CASSSDRATEAFF
TGTGCCAGCAGCTCCGACAGGGCCACTGAAGCTTTCTTT
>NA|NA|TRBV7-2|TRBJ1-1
CASSLGQGTEAFF
TGTGCCAGCAGCTTAGGTCAGGGCACTGAAGCTTTCTTT
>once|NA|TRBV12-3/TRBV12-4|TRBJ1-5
CASSLYDRLQPQHF
TGTGCCAGCAGTTTATACGACAGATTACAGCCCCAGCATTTT
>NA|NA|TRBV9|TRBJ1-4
CASSVGVGVEKLFF
TGTGCCAGCAGCGTAGGCGTTGGGGTTGAAAAACTGTTTTTT
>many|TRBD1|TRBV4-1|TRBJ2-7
CASSQAGQGAYEQYF
TGCGCCAGCAGCCAAGCGGGACAGGGAGCCTACGAGCAGTACTTC
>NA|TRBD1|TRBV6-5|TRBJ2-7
CASSPQEGGRYEQYF
TGTGCCAGCAGCCCTCAGGAAGGGGGCAGGTACGAGCAGTACTTC
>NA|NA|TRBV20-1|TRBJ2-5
CSARVIAGAPQETQYF
TGCAGTGCTAGAGTTATAGCAGGGGCCCCACAAGAGACCCAGTACTTC
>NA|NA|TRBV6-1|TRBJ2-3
CASSPTDSTDTQYF
TGTGCCAGCAGTCCCACCGATAGCACAGATACGCAGTATTTT